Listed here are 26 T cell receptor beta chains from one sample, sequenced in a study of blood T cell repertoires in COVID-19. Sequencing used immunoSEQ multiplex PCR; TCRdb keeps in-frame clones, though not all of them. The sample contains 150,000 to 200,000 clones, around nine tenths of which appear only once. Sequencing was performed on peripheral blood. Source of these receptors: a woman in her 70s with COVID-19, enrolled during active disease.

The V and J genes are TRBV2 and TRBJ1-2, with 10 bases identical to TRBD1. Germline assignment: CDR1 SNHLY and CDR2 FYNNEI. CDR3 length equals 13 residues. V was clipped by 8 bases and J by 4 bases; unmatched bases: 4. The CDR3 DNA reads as TGTGCCAGCGGGGACAGGGGCGGCTATGGCTACACCTTC. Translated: CASGDRGGYGYTF.

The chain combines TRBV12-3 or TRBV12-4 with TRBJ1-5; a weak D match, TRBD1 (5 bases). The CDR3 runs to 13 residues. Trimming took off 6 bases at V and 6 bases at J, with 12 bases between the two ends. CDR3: CASRQEGTQPQHF. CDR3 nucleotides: TGTGCCAGCAGACAGGAGGGGACTCAGCCCCAGCATTTT.

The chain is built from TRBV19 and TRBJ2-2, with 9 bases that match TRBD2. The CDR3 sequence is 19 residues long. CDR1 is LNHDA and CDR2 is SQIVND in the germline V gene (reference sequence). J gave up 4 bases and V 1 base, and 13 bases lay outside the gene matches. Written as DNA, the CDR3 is TGTGCCAGTAGTATAGTTCAGGGCGGGAGGGCCTGGAGCACCGGGGAGCTGTTTTTT. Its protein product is CASSIVQGGRAWSTGELFF.

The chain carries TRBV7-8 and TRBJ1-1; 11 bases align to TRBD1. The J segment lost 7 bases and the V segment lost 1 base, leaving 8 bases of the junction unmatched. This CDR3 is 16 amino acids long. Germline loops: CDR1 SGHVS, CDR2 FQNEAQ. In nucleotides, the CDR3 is TGTGCCAGCAGCTTAGTCATAGGACAGGGGGCTCTTGAAGCTTTCTTT. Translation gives CASSLVIGQGALEAFF.

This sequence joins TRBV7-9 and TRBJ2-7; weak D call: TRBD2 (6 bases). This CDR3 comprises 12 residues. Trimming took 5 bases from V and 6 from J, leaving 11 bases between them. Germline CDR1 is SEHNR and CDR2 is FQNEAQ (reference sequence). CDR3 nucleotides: TGTGCCAGCAGCCCGGTGGGGGGCGAGCAGTACTTC. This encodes CASSPVGGEQYF.

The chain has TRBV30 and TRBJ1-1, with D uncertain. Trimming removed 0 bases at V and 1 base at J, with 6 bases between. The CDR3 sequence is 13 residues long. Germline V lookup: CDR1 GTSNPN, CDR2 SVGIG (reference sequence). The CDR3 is CAWSVRRNTEAFF. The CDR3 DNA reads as TGTGCCTGGAGTGTTAGAAGGAACACTGAAGCTTTCTTT.

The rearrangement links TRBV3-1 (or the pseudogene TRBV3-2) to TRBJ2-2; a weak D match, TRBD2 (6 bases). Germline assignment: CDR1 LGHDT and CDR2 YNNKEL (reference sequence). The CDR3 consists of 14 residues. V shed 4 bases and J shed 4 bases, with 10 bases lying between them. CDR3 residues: CASSLGLSTGELFF. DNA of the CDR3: TGTGCCAGCAGCCTGGGACTCTCCACCGGGGAGCTGTTTTTT.

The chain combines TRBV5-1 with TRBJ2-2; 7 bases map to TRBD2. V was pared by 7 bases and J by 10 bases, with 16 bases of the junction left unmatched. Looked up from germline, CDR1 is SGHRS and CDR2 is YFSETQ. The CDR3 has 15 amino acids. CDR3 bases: TGCGCCAGCTTTTTAGCGGGTACTCAACCCGAGGAGCTGTTTTTT. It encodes CASFLAGTQPEELFF.

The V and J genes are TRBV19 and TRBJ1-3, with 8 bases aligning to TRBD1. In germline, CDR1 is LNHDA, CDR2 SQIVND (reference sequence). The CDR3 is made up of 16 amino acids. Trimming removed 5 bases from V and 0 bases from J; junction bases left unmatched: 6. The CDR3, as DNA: TGTGCCAGTAGTGCAGGGGGCTTTATCTCTGGAAACACCATATATTTT. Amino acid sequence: CASSAGGFISGNTIYF.

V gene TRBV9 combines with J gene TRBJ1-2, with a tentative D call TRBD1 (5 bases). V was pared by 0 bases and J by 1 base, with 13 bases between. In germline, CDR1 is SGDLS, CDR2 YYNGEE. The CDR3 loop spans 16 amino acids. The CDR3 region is CASSVEWRGDNYGYTF. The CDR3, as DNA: TGTGCCAGCAGCGTAGAGTGGCGGGGGGATAACTATGGCTACACCTTC.

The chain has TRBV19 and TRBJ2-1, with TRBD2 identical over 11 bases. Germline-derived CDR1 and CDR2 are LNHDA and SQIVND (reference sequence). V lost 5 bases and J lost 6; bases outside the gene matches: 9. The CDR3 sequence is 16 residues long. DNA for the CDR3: TGTGCCAGTAGTCCGTTAGCGGGAGGGCCCTCCAATGAGCAGTTCTTC. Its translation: CASSPLAGGPSNEQFF. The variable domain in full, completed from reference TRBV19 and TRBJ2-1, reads DGGITQSPKYLFRKEGQNVTLSCEQNLNHDAMYWYRQDPGQGLRLIYYSQIVNDFQKGDIAEGYSVSREKKESFPLTVTSAQKNPTAFYLCASSPLAGGPSNEQFFGPGTRLTVL.

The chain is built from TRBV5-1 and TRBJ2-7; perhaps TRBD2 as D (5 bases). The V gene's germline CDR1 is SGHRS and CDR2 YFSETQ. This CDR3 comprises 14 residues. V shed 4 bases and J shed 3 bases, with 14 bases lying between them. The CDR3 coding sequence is TGCGCCAGCAGCCCAGCCGGAGGCAACTACGAGCAGTACTTC. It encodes CASSPAGGNYEQYF. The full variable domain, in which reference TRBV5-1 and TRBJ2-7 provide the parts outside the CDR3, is KAGVTQTPRYLIKTRGQQVTLSCSPISGHRSVSWYQQTPGQGLQFLFEYFSETQRNKGNFPGRFSGRQFSNSRSEMNVSTLELGDSALYLCASSPAGGNYEQYFGPGTRLTVT.

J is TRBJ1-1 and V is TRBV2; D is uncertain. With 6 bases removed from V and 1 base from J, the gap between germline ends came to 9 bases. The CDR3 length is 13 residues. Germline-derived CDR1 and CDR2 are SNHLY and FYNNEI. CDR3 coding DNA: TGTGCCAGCAGCGCCGCGGAGAACACTGAAGCTTTCTTT. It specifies CASSAAENTEAFF.

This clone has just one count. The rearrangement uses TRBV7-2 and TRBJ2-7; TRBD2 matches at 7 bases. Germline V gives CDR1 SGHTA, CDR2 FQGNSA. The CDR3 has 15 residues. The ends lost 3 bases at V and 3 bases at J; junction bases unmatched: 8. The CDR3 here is CASSLEAGLYYEQYF. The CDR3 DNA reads TGTGCCAGCAGCTTGGAGGCGGGACTATACTACGAGCAGTACTTC.

The CDR3 sequence is CASRKTGVAYEQYF. The DNA of the CDR3 is TGTGCCAGCAGAAAAACAGGGGTGGCCTACGAGCAGTACTTC. The chain recombines TRBV28 with TRBJ2-7, with 7 bases lining up with TRBD1. The CDR3 has 14 residues. CDR1 is MDHEN and CDR2 is SYDVKM in the germline V gene. J was trimmed by 2 bases and V by 6 bases; bases with no gene match: 7.

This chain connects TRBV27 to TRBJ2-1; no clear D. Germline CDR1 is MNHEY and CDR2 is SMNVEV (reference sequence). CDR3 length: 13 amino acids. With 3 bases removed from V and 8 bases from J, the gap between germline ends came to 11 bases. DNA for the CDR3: TGTGCCAGCAGTTTTGCTAGGTTCCATGAGCAGTTCTTC. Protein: CASSFARFHEQFF.

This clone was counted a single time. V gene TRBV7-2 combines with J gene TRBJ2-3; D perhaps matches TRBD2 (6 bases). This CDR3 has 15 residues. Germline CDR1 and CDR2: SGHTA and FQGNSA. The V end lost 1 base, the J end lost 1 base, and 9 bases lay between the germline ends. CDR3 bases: TGTGCCAGCAGCTTAGGAGCGGGCCGCACAGATACGCAGTATTTT. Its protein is CASSLGAGRTDTQYF.

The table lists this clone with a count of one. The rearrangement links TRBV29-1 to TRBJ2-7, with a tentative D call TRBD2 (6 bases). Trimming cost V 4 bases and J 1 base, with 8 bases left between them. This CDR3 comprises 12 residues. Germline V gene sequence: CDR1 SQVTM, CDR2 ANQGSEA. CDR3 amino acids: CSVGSGSYEQYF. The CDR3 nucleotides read TGCAGCGTTGGGAGCGGGTCCTACGAGCAGTACTTC.

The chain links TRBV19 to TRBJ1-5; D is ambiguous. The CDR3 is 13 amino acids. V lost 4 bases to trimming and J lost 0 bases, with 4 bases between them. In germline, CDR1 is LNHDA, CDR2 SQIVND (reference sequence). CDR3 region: CASSTHSNQPQHF. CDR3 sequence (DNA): TGTGCCAGTAGTACACATAGCAATCAGCCCCAGCATTTT.

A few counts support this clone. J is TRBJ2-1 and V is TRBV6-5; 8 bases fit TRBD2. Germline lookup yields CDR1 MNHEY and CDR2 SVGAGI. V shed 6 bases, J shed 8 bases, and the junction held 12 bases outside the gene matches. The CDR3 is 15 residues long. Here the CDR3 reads CASSSPGLGLYEQFF. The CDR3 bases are TGTGCCAGCAGCTCACCGGGACTAGGTCTGTATGAGCAGTTCTTC.

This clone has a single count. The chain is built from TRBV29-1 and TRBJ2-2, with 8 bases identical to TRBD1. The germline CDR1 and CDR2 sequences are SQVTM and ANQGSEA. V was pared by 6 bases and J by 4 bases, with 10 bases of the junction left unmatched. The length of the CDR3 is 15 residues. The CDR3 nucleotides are TGCAGCGTGCTTGGACAGGGAGGTAGCACCGGGGAGCTGTTTTTT. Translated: CSVLGQGGSTGELFF.

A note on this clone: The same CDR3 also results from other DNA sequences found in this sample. The CDR3 loop reads CASSLGLEETQYF. CDR3 bases: TGTGCCAGCAGCTTAGGGCTGGAAGAGACCCAGTACTTC. J is TRBJ2-5 and V is TRBV11-2; D call uncertain. The CDR3 contains 13 residues. Germline lookup yields CDR1 SGHAT and CDR2 FQNNGV. Between the trimmed V and J ends, which lost 1 base and 3 bases, there was a span of 6 bases.

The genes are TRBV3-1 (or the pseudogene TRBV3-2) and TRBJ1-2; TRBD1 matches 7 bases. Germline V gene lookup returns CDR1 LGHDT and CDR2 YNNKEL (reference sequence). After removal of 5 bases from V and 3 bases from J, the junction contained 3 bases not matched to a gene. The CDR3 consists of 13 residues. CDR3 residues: CASSTTGDYGYTF. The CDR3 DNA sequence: TGTGCCAGCAGCACCACAGGGGACTATGGCTACACCTTC.

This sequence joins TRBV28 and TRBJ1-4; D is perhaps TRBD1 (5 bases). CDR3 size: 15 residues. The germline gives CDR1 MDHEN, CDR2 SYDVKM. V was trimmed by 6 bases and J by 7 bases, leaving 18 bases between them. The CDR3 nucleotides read TGTGCCAGCAGAAAAAGCGGGGGAGGGTCTGAAAAACTGTTTTTT. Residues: CASRKSGGGSEKLFF.

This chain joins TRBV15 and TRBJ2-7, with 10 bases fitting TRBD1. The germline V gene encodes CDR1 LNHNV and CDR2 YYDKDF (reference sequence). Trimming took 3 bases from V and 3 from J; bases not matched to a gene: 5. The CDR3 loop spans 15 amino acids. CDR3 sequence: CATSSAGTGVYEQYF. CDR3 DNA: TGTGCCACCAGCAGTGCCGGGACAGGGGTCTACGAGCAGTACTTC.

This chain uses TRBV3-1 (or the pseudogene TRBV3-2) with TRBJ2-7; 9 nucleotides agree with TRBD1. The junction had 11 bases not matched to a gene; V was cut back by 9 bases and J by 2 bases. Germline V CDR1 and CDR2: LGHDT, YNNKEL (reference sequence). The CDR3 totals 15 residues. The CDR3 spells CARKSPGQGPYEQYF. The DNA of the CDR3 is TGTGCCAGAAAATCTCCGGGACAGGGCCCCTACGAGCAGTACTTC.